The rows below give T cell receptor beta chains drawn from one sample of a study of CD8+ T cells in alopecia areata. Produced via immunoSEQ multiplex PCR; TCRdb's table is partial and in-frame only. The data hold over 15,000 clones, with less than 70% observed a single time. This sample comprised skin, obtained at week 0. These receptors all come from a human donor with alopecia areata. Both conserved end residues are part of each CDR3. A D gene is named only where the DNA matches it firmly. Clone size is stated in some rows and not others, as once, few, many or a class when expanded.

-	TRBV2	few	TRBJ1-6	TGTGCCAGCAGTGCCTCGGGGAATTCACCCCTCCACTTT	CASSASGNSPLHF
TRBD1	TRBV7-2	few	TRBJ2-7	TGTGCCAGCAGCTTAGGGGACAGCTACGAGCAGTACTTC	CASSLGDSYEQYF
-	TRBV18	few	TRBJ1-1	TGTGCCAGCTCACCACCTGCCGGGGGCTGGATGAACACTGAAGCTTTCTTT	CASSPPAGGWMNTEAFF
-	TRBV6-5	-	TRBJ2-5	TGTGCCAGCAGTTACCATCAGGGGTTTGAAGAGACCCAGTACTTC	CASSYHQGFEETQYF
-	TRBV21-1	-	TRBJ2-6	TGTGCCAGCAGCAAAAGGGGGGACAGGGTAAGCTCTGGGGCCAACGTCCTGACTTTC	CASSKRGDRVSSGANVLTF
TRBD2	TRBV7-9	-	TRBJ2-1	TGTGCCAGCAGCCCGTCACGGGGGGGCCCCTACAATGAGCAGTTCTTC	CASSPSRGGPYNEQFF
-	TRBV20-1	-	TRBJ2-7	TGCAGTGCCACCCCCGGGGCCGAGCAGTACTTC	CSATPGAEQYF
-	TRBV4-1	-	TRBJ1-3	TGCGCCAGCAGCCAAGATCGAGTAAGCTCTGGAAACACCATATATTTT	CASSQDRVSSGNTIYF
TRBD2	TRBV7-9	-	TRBJ2-1	TGTGCCAGCAGCTTAGGAGCGGGGGCCACCTACAATGAGCAGTTCTTC	CASSLGAGATYNEQFF
TRBD2	TRBV4-3	few	TRBJ2-5	TGCGCCAGCAGCCAAGGGACTAGCTCAGGGACCCAGTACTTC	CASSQGTSSGTQYF
TRBD2	TRBV4-1	-	TRBJ2-1	TGCGCCAGCAGCCCGGGACTAGCGGGGAAGAATGAGCAGTTCTTC	CASSPGLAGKNEQFF
TRBD1	TRBV9	once	TRBJ1-1	TGTGCCAGCAGCGTATCCGGGGACAGGCTGGGTCTTAAGAACACTGAAGCTTTCTTT	CASSVSGDRLGLKNTEAFF
-	TRBV10-2	-	TRBJ2-7	TGCGCCAGCAGTGAGTCTATAGGGCTCCCCTACGAGCAGTACTTC	CASSESIGLPYEQYF
TRBD1	TRBV7-3	-	TRBJ2-1	TGTGCCAGCAGCAAGACAGGGCCTGGGAATGAGCAGTTCTTC	CASSKTGPGNEQFF
-	TRBV13	-	TRBJ1-1	TGTGCCAGCAGCTTAGTTAAGGGCGGACCTGAAGCTTTCTTT	CASSLVKGGPEAFF
TRBD2	TRBV19	-	TRBJ2-3	TGTGCCAGTAGGAAACGGGGGGGCGGGGGCGATACGCAGTATTTT	CASRKRGGGGDTQYF
TRBD2	TRBV7-2	-	TRBJ2-3	TGTGCCAGCAGCTGGGGCCCTGGCGGGGGGGCGGATAGAACAGATACGCAGTATTTT	CASSWGPGGGADRTDTQYF
-	TRBV19	-	TRBJ2-1	TGTGCCAGTAGTGCTACCGCCAGTGGGTACAATGAGCAGTTCTTC	CASSATASGYNEQFF
-	TRBV19	few	TRBJ1-5	TGTGCCAGTAGTAGGGGTGCAAGCTTTGGCCAGCCCCAGCATTTT	CASSRGASFGQPQHF
-	TRBV6-6	few	TRBJ2-3	TGTGCCAGCTCGGGGGCCATGATAGATACGCAGTATTTT	CASSGAMIDTQYF
TRBD2	TRBV10-3	-	TRBJ2-3	TGTGCCATCAGTACTAGCGGCACAGATACGCAGTATTTT	CAISTSGTDTQYF
TRBD2	TRBV5-1	-	TRBJ2-2	TGCGCCAGCAGGGAAACAACGGGACTAGCCATAACCGGGGAGCTGTTTTTT	CASRETTGLAITGELFF
-	TRBV11-2	-	TRBJ2-1	TGTGCCAGCAGCGGGTGGAGCGGAGAGGACTACAATGAGCAGTTCTTC	CASSGWSGEDYNEQFF
-	TRBV11-3	-	TRBJ1-5	TGTGCCAGCAGCCCGGGTTTTGGTCAGCCCCAGCATTTT	CASSPGFGQPQHF
-	TRBV7-2	once	TRBJ2-7	TGTGCCAGCAGCTCGGTCAGGGGTCCCTACGAGCAGTACTTC	CASSSVRGPYEQYF
-	TRBV18	-	TRBJ1-1	TGTGCCAGCTCACCACCGGTGGGGGCTGGGGCTGAAGCTTTCTTT	CASSPPVGAGAEAFF
-	TRBV7-6	-	TRBJ2-3	TGTGCCAGCAGCTTAGCTTCCACCCCCACAGATACGCAGTATTTT	CASSLASTPTDTQYF
-	TRBV9	-	TRBJ2-4	TGTGCCAGCAGCGTAGGCCGACAGGGAAAACGGGGGATAGCCAAAAACATTCAGTACTTC	CASSVGRQGKRGIAKNIQYF
-	TRBV5-1	-	TRBJ2-2	TGCGCCAGCAGCGGGCAGGGCGGCGTCACCGGGGAGCTGTTTTTT	CASSGQGGVTGELFF
-	TRBV7-9	medium-sized	TRBJ2-5	TGTGCCAGCAGCCAGGACATTTTCGGAGAGACCCAGTACTTC	CASSQDIFGETQYF
TRBD1	TRBV7-2	-	TRBJ1-5	TGTGCCAGCAGCCAAGCCGCCGGGACAGGGGGCAATCAGCCCCAGCATTTT	CASSQAAGTGGNQPQHF
TRBD1	TRBV2	once	TRBJ1-2	TGTGCCAGCAGCGGGGACAGCTATGGCTACACCTTC	CASSGDSYGYTF
-	TRBV5-4	few	TRBJ1-1	TGTGCCAGCAGCTTGGGGACAGTGAACACTGAAGCTTTCTTT	CASSLGTVNTEAFF
TRBD1	TRBV11-3	-	TRBJ2-1	TGTGCCAGCAGCTTTAAACACCCCGGGACAGGGTACAATGAGCAGTTCTTC	CASSFKHPGTGYNEQFF
-	TRBV14	few	TRBJ2-2	TGTGCCAGCAGCCAAGAGGGGGCTCCGAACACCGGGGAGCTGTTTTTT	CASSQEGAPNTGELFF
TRBD1	TRBV6-1	few	TRBJ1-5	TGTGCCAGTCTCGACAGGGATGGATATCAGCCCCAGCATTTT	CASLDRDGYQPQHF
-	TRBV21-1	-	TRBJ1-3	TGTGCCAGCAGCGGCAGGGGTGGAAACACCATATATTTT	CASSGRGGNTIYF
TRBD2	TRBV4-3	-	TRBJ2-1	TGCGCCAGCAGCCAGGCTCGCAGCGGGGGGTTTTACAATGAGCAGTTCTTC	CASSQARSGGFYNEQFF
TRBD2	TRBV7-8	few	TRBJ2-1	TGTGCCAGCAGCCGGCGGGGGGGCCAGGTTAGCAATGAGCAGTTCTTC	CASSRRGGQVSNEQFF
-	TRBV10-3	-	TRBJ1-6	TGTGCCATCCGGAGGGAGACGTATAATTCACCCCTCCACTTT	CAIRRETYNSPLHF
-	TRBV7-2	few	TRBJ2-2	TGTGCCAGCAGCCGAGGGACAAGCGGGGAGCTGTTTTTT	CASSRGTSGELFF
-	TRBV10-2	-	TRBJ2-7	TGCGCCAGCAGTGATTTGGGGTCTGGGATGGCTATACGAGGGCAGTACTTC	CASSDLGSGMAIRGQYF
-	TRBV7-2	-	TRBJ2-3	TGTGCCAGCAGCTTAGACGGTCCCCTAGATACGCAGTATTTT	CASSLDGPLDTQYF